This is a list of T cell receptor beta chains from one sample in a study of T cells in Graves' hyperthyroidism and ophthalmopathy. One entry per CDR3 protein results from TCRdb running MiXCR on the multiplex PCR reads. The table records hundreds of thousands of distinct CDR3 sequences, roughly 25% of them present only once. The source material was blood. The source is a man aged 45 to 65 with Graves' hyperthyroidism. Both conserved end residues are part of each CDR3. Fields, in order: V gene, J gene, clone size, D gene, CDR3 DNA, CDR3 protein. A D gene is named only where the DNA matches it firmly. Not every row has a clone size; where given, it reads once, few, many or a size class.

>TRBV5-1|TRBJ1-5|NA|NA
TGCGCCAGCAGCTTGGAGGCAGGGGCAAGTCGGCCCCAGCATTTT
CASSLEAGASRPQHF
>TRBV20-1|TRBJ2-7|NA|TRBD2
TGCAGTGCTAGCCCTAGCGGGAGGAGCTACGAGCAGTACTTC
CSASPSGRSYEQYF
>TRBV7-9|TRBJ2-1|NA|TRBD2
TGTGCCAGCAGCTCCGCCGCCCAGCGGGATAACAATGAGCAGTTCTTC
CASSSAAQRDNNEQFF
>TRBV12-3/TRBV12-4|TRBJ2-5|many|NA
TGTGCCAGCAGTTTATCGGGGGAAGGGACCCAGTACTTC
CASSLSGEGTQYF
>TRBV11-2|TRBJ2-7|many|TRBD1
TGTGCCAGCAGCTCGGGACAGATCTCCTACGAGCAGTACTTC
CASSSGQISYEQYF
>TRBV6-5|TRBJ2-1|NA|NA
TGTGCCAGCAGTACTGACTGGTTCTCCTACAATGAGCAGTTCTTC
CASSTDWFSYNEQFF
>TRBV7-3|TRBJ2-1|many|TRBD1
TGTGCCAGCAGCCTGGTCAGGACAGGGACTTACAATGAGCAGTTCTTC
CASSLVRTGTYNEQFF
>TRBV27|TRBJ2-7|NA|NA
TGTGCCAGCAGTCCTAGGGTCATCTCCTCCTACGAGCAGTACTTC
CASSPRVISSYEQYF
>TRBV4-2|TRBJ2-7|NA|NA
TGTGCCAGCAGCCAAGAGGGCACCTCCTACGAGCAGTACTTC
CASSQEGTSYEQYF
>TRBV19|TRBJ2-1|NA|NA
TGTGCCAGTAGACCGCCCGTTACCCTAGCCAATGAGCAGTTCTTC
CASRPPVTLANEQFF
>TRBV19|TRBJ2-2|NA|TRBD1
TGTGCCAGTAGTTTCCAAGCTGGGACAGTAGGGACCGGGGAGCTGTTTTTT
CASSFQAGTVGTGELFF
>TRBV29-1|TRBJ2-3|NA|NA
TGCAGCGTTGATTCAGGGGGGAGTTCAGATACGCAGTATTTT
CSVDSGGSSDTQYF
>TRBV19|TRBJ2-1|few|TRBD1
TGTGCCAGTACCTCGGTCAGCAGGGGGCCTTCCGGTGAGCAGTTCTTC
CASTSVSRGPSGEQFF
>TRBV5-1|TRBJ2-5|few|TRBD2
TGCGCCAGCAGCTTGGAGGGACTAGCGGGACCCCAAGAGACCCAGTACTTC
CASSLEGLAGPQETQYF
>TRBV30|TRBJ2-3|NA|TRBD2
TGTGCCTGGAGTCCGGGACTAGGGACAGATACGCAGTATTTT
CAWSPGLGTDTQYF
>TRBV6-1|TRBJ1-6|many|TRBD1
TGTGCCAGCAGCTTGGGGGGACAGGGTAATTCACCCCTCCACTTT
CASSLGGQGNSPLHF
>TRBV10-3|TRBJ2-2|NA|TRBD1
TGTGCCATCAGCCGGACAGGGCCCACACCCGGGGAGCTGTTTTTT
CAISRTGPTPGELFF
>TRBV20-1|TRBJ2-3|few|NA
TGCAGTGCTAGGGTAGGGACGACAGATACGCAGTATTTT
CSARVGTTDTQYF
>TRBV6-1|TRBJ2-2|NA|NA
TGTGCCAGCTTACCCGGGTGGGCCGGGGAGCTGTTTTTT
CASLPGWAGELFF
>TRBV7-8|TRBJ2-7|NA|TRBD1
TGTGCCAGCAGCAAAGCCGGGACAGGGATCGACGAGCAGTACTTC
CASSKAGTGIDEQYF
>TRBV12-3/TRBV12-4|TRBJ2-1|many|NA
TGTGCCAGCAGTTTGGACCCGAGGCTTTCCTACAATGAGCAGTTCTTC
CASSLDPRLSYNEQFF
>TRBV7-2|TRBJ2-1|many|TRBD2
TGTGCCAGCAGCTTAGTTAGCGGGTGGGATGAGCAGTTCTTC
CASSLVSGWDEQFF
>TRBV11-2|TRBJ2-3|many|TRBD2
TGTGCCAGCAGCTCATCCAGGGAGGGGAATACGCAGTATTTT
CASSSSREGNTQYF
>TRBV11-3|TRBJ2-7|many|NA
TGTGCCAGCAGCTCCGACACCTACGAGCAGTACTTC
CASSSDTYEQYF
>TRBV20-1|TRBJ2-5|few|NA
TGCAGTGCTAGCAGCCAGCCACAAGAGACCCAGTACTTC
CSASSQPQETQYF
>TRBV5-1|TRBJ2-3|NA|TRBD2
TGCGCCAGCAGCCTAGGGACTAGCGGGAGGTATTTT
CASSLGTSGRYF
>TRBV2|TRBJ1-6|few|NA
TGTGCCAGCAGTGAAGCGGGCAGTGGAAATAATTCACCCCTCCACTTT
CASSEAGSGNNSPLHF
>TRBV10-3|TRBJ2-7|few|TRBD2
TGTGCCACCAGGACTAGCGGTAGCTCCTACGAGCAGTACTTC
CATRTSGSSYEQYF
>TRBV6-2/TRBV6-3|TRBJ1-5|once|TRBD1
TGTGCCAGCAGAAAGACAGGGCAGTATCAGCCCCAGCATTTT
CASRKTGQYQPQHF
>TRBV19|TRBJ1-1|NA|NA
TGTGCCAGTAGTAAGACTAAAGGGGCCACTGAAGCTTTCTTT
CASSKTKGATEAFF
>TRBV11-1|TRBJ2-7|many|NA
TGTGCCAGCAGCTTAAGACCAGGTTACGAGCAGTACTTC
CASSLRPGYEQYF
>TRBV11-1|TRBJ2-2|NA|TRBD2
TGTGCCAGCAGCCGGGACTACCGAGAGTGGGGCGGGGAGCTGTTTTTT
CASSRDYREWGGELFF
>TRBV2|TRBJ2-1|NA|TRBD2
TGTGCCAGCATGTTCGGGGGACTAGTTTTCAATGAGCAGTTCTTC
CASMFGGLVFNEQFF
>TRBV6-6|TRBJ2-2|few|NA
TGTGCCAGCAGTTACTCGCTGAGGGTCAGGGAGCCTGGGGAGCTGTTTTTT
CASSYSLRVREPGELFF
>TRBV3-1|TRBJ2-5|NA|TRBD2
TGTGCCAGCAGCCAAGTAGGGAGGGAGCCCGGGGAGACCCAGTACTTC
CASSQVGREPGETQYF
>TRBV12-3/TRBV12-4|TRBJ2-3|many|TRBD2
TGTGCCAGCAGTCCGGGACTAGGGCGGAGCACAGATACGCAGTATTTT
CASSPGLGRSTDTQYF
>TRBV2|TRBJ1-2|NA|NA
TGTGCCGGCCTACGGGGTTCGGACTATGGCTACACCTTC
CAGLRGSDYGYTF